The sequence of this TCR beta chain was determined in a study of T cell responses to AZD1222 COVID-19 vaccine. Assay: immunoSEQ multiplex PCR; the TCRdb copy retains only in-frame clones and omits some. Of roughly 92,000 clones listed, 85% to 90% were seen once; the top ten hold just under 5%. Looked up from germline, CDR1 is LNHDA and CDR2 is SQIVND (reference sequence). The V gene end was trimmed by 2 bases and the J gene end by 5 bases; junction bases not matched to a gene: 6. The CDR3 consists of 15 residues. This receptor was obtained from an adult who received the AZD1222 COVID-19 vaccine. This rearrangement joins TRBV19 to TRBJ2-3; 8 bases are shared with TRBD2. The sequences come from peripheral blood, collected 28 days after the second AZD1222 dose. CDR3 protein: CASSIIRGGRDTQYF. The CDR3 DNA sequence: TGTGCCAGTAGTATAATCCGGGGGGGCAGAGATACGCAGTATTTT.